These T cell receptor beta chains were read from a single sample in a study of T cells in Graves' hyperthyroidism and ophthalmopathy. Each CDR3 protein is one row after TCRdb ran MiXCR on the multiplex PCR reads. This repertoire shows approximately 520,000 distinct CDR3 sequences, around 21% found once; its top ten account for approximately 25%. Sequencing was carried out using blood. These receptors were taken from a man between 18 and 35 years old with Graves' hyperthyroidism. The CDR3 runs from the conserved cysteine through the conserved F or W. The order of the fields is clone size, V gene, J gene, D gene, CDR3 protein, CDR3 DNA. D genes are given only for firm matches. Rows give clone size only sometimes, using once, few, many, or a class for an expanded clone.

>-|TRBV9|TRBJ2-7|-
CASSPLGTSYVQYF
TGTGCCAGCAGCCCCCTAGGCACCTCCTACGTGCAGTACTTC
>many|TRBV6-5|TRBJ1-5|-
CASSSEWGQPQHF
TGTGCCAGCAGTTCCGAGTGGGGACAGCCCCAGCATTTT
>-|TRBV7-8|TRBJ1-5|-
CASSLAVGRLTSGGPQHF
TGTGCCAGCAGCTTAGCGGTGGGGCGTCTGACCTCCGGGGGGCCCCAGCATTTT
>many|TRBV12-3/TRBV12-4|TRBJ2-7|-
CANSSLGRDVHEQYF
TGTGCCAACAGCAGCCTCGGGCGGGACGTCCACGAGCAGTACTTC
>-|TRBV7-8|TRBJ2-5|-
CASSQAVYQETQYF
TGTGCCAGCAGCCAAGCGGTGTACCAAGAGACCCAGTACTTC
>few|TRBV7-7|TRBJ2-7|TRBD2
CASSPERGPSYEQYF
TGTGCCAGCAGCCCCGAGCGGGGCCCATCCTACGAGCAGTACTTC
>many|TRBV4-1|TRBJ2-7|-
CASSQDGEGLDEQYF
TGCGCCAGCAGCCAAGATGGAGAAGGCCTGGACGAGCAGTACTTC
>many|TRBV3-1|TRBJ1-1|-
CASSLSGTQDTEAFF
TGTGCCAGCAGCCTATCCGGGACACAAGACACTGAAGCTTTCTTT
>many|TRBV7-8|TRBJ2-7|TRBD1
CASSLQGTGLWEQYF
TGTGCCAGCAGCTTACAGGGGACAGGTTTGTGGGAGCAGTACTTC
>-|TRBV30|TRBJ1-5|-
CAWELKGFYSNQPQHF
TGTGCCTGGGAGCTAAAGGGATTTTATAGCAATCAGCCCCAGCATTTT
>many|TRBV12-3/TRBV12-4|TRBJ1-2|-
CASSLVRYYGYTF
TGTGCCAGCAGTTTAGTACGATACTATGGCTACACCTTC
>few|TRBV28|TRBJ2-7|TRBD2
CASSKGTSGSSYEQYF
TGTGCCAGCAGTAAGGGGACTAGCGGGAGCTCCTACGAGCAGTACTTC
>many|TRBV18|TRBJ2-5|TRBD2
CASSPIGLAGSETQYF
TGTGCCAGCTCACCAATCGGCTTAGCGGGGTCAGAGACCCAGTACTTC
>few|TRBV6-5|TRBJ2-2|-
CASSYPAGRNTGELFF
TGTGCCAGCAGTTACCCAGCCGGGAGAAACACCGGGGAGCTGTTTTTT
>few|TRBV3-1|TRBJ2-7|TRBD2
CASSQVGGSCEQYF
TGTGCCAGCAGCCAAGTCGGGGGGTCCTGCGAGCAGTACTTC
>many|TRBV10-3|TRBJ2-7|TRBD1
CAINRDRESYEQYF
TGTGCCATCAACCGGGACAGGGAATCCTACGAGCAGTACTTC
>many|TRBV6-1|TRBJ1-2|TRBD1
CASSQTGDIYGYTF
TGTGCCAGCAGCCAGACAGGGGACATCTATGGCTACACCTTC
>many|TRBV6-2/TRBV6-3|TRBJ2-7|TRBD2
CASSWERGGPIPYEQYF
TGTGCCAGCAGTTGGGAGCGGGGGGGACCGATTCCCTACGAGCAGTACTTC
>-|TRBV6-2/TRBV6-3|TRBJ2-2|TRBD2
CASSYLQAGTRFSGELFF
TGTGCCAGCAGTTACTTGCAGGCCGGGACTAGATTCTCCGGGGAGCTGTTTTTT
>many|TRBV29-1|TRBJ2-2|-
CSVEGAFKGGFGELFF
TGCAGCGTTGAAGGCGCGTTTAAGGGGGGTTTCGGGGAGCTGTTTTTT
>many|TRBV7-9|TRBJ2-5|-
CASSRRQGPGETQYF
TGTGCCAGCAGCCGTCGACAAGGGCCGGGAGAGACCCAGTACTTC
>many|TRBV2|TRBJ1-2|TRBD1
CASSFQGASGYGYTF
TGTGCCAGCAGTTTCCAGGGGGCCTCTGGGTATGGCTACACCTTC
>many|TRBV6-5|TRBJ2-7|-
CASSYSRLGDEQYF
TGTGCCAGCAGTTACTCGAGGTTAGGGGACGAGCAGTACTTC
>many|TRBV19|TRBJ2-2|TRBD2
CASSALAGASTGELFF
TGTGCCAGTAGTGCACTAGCGGGGGCATCCACCGGGGAGCTGTTTTTT
>many|TRBV20-1|TRBJ1-2|-
CSALGLNYGYTF
TGCAGTGCATTAGGGTTGAATTATGGCTACACCTTC
>many|TRBV28|TRBJ2-7|-
CASSSPQGESYEQYF
TGTGCCAGCAGTTCTCCCCAGGGAGAGTCCTACGAGCAGTACTTC
>few|TRBV28|TRBJ1-1|-
CASRPFAQNTEAFF
TGTGCCAGCAGACCATTCGCCCAGAACACTGAAGCTTTCTTT
>many|TRBV6-5|TRBJ1-2|TRBD1
CASWGQGALYGYTF
TGTGCCAGCTGGGGACAGGGGGCGTTATATGGCTACACCTTC
>-|TRBV20-1|TRBJ2-7|TRBD1
CSAPKQGARNEQYF
TGCAGTGCTCCGAAACAGGGGGCGAGGAACGAGCAGTACTTC
>few|TRBV20-1|TRBJ2-4|TRBD1
CSAPDRGKTKNIQYF
TGCAGTGCTCCCGACAGGGGGAAAACCAAAAACATTCAGTACTTC
>many|TRBV14|TRBJ2-6|-
CASRGGANVLTF
TGTGCCAGTAGAGGGGGGGCCAACGTCCTGACTTTC
>many|TRBV24-1|TRBJ2-2|-
CATSDSARELFF
TGTGCCACCAGTGATTCCGCCCGGGAGCTGTTTTTT
>many|TRBV20-1|TRBJ1-2|-
CSAYIRNGYTF
TGCAGTGCTTACATCAGAAATGGCTACACCTTC
>many|TRBV6-2/TRBV6-3|TRBJ1-5|TRBD1
CASSPRQGGSNQPQHF
TGTGCCAGCAGCCCACGACAGGGTGGGAGCAATCAGCCCCAGCATTTT
>many|TRBV12-3/TRBV12-4|TRBJ2-5|-
CASRPGVPGETQYF
TGTGCCAGCAGACCCGGAGTTCCGGGGGAGACCCAGTACTTC
>many|TRBV27|TRBJ2-7|-
CASSFSSPSYEQYF
TGTGCCAGCAGTTTTTCCTCACCCTCCTACGAGCAGTACTTC
>-|TRBV11-1|TRBJ2-2|TRBD1
CASSFTPGQGTTGAGELFF
TGTGCCAGCAGCTTTACCCCGGGACAGGGGACAACAGGGGCCGGGGAGCTGTTTTTT
>-|TRBV6-1|TRBJ2-7|-
CASSGGETPSYEQYF
TGTGCCAGCAGTGGAGGGGAGACACCCTCCTACGAGCAGTACTTC
>-|TRBV4-2|TRBJ1-1|-
CASSQEERMGNTEAFF
TGTGCCAGCAGCCAAGAAGAACGCATGGGGAACACTGAAGCTTTCTTT
>many|TRBV4-2|TRBJ2-4|TRBD2
CASSQGGEGNIQYF
TGTGCCAGCAGCCAAGGAGGGGAGGGGAACATTCAGTACTTC
>once|TRBV12-3/TRBV12-4|TRBJ2-7|TRBD2
CATGTSGGDGDEQYF
TGTGCCACCGGGACTAGCGGGGGGGATGGTGACGAGCAGTACTTC
>-|TRBV11-2|TRBJ1-1|TRBD1
CASSWDRGLAEAFF
TGTGCCAGCAGCTGGGACAGGGGGCTGGCTGAAGCTTTCTTT
>many|TRBV19|TRBJ1-5|-
CASSKPYSNQPQHF
TGTGCCAGTAGTAAACCGTATAGTAATCAGCCCCAGCATTTT
>-|TRBV19|TRBJ1-2|-
CASSNLRVGHGYTF
TGTGCCAGTAGTAACCTCAGGGTCGGACATGGCTACACCTTC
>many|TRBV27|TRBJ1-1|TRBD1
CASKPDRGSTEAFF
TGTGCCAGCAAACCGGACAGGGGGAGCACTGAAGCTTTCTTT
>many|TRBV6-5|TRBJ1-3|-
CASSYTVSGNTIYF
TGTGCCAGCAGTTACACAGTCTCTGGAAACACCATATATTTT
>many|TRBV28|TRBJ1-1|TRBD1
CASSGTGGVKAFF
TGTGCCAGCAGTGGGACAGGGGGCGTAAAAGCTTTCTTT
>many|TRBV6-1|TRBJ2-5|TRBD1
CASSELGTGGGETQYF
TGTGCCAGCAGTGAGCTTGGGACAGGGGGCGGTGAGACCCAGTACTTC
>many|TRBV28|TRBJ2-5|TRBD1
CASREDRGRETQYF
TGTGCCAGCAGGGAGGACAGGGGGCGGGAGACCCAGTACTTC
>many|TRBV12-3/TRBV12-4|TRBJ1-5|TRBD1
CASRGQGGQQPQHF
TGTGCCAGCAGGGGACAGGGAGGTCAACAGCCCCAGCATTTT
>many|TRBV10-2|TRBJ2-2|-
CASRITGRSGELFF
TGCGCCAGCAGAATCACAGGGCGGTCCGGGGAGCTGTTTTTT
>many|TRBV27|TRBJ2-7|-
CASSSGHNSYEQYF
TGTGCCAGCAGTTCAGGACACAACTCCTACGAGCAGTACTTC
>many|TRBV6-5|TRBJ1-2|-
CASRPRQNYGYTF
TGTGCCAGCAGGCCCAGACAGAACTATGGCTACACCTTC
>-|TRBV5-1|TRBJ1-2|-
CASSTSWTALYGYTF
TGCGCCAGCTCCACCTCGTGGACAGCGCTCTATGGCTACACCTTC
>many|TRBV30|TRBJ1-2|-
CAWSVHGLYGYTF
TGTGCCTGGAGTGTACACGGGTTATACGGCTACACCTTC
>few|TRBV30|TRBJ1-3|-
CAWSVSFSGNTIYF
TGTGCCTGGAGTGTATCATTCTCTGGAAACACCATATATTTT
>many|TRBV9|TRBJ1-2|TRBD1
CASSVDSDRDNGYTF
TGTGCCAGCAGCGTAGATTCGGACAGGGACAATGGCTACACCTTC
>few|TRBV20-1|TRBJ2-2|TRBD2
CSARTGGDTGELFF
TGCAGTGCTAGGACCGGGGGGGACACCGGGGAGCTGTTTTTT
>-|TRBV6-2/TRBV6-3|TRBJ1-5|-
CASSHKFQPQHF
TGTGCCAGCAGCCACAAGTTCCAGCCCCAGCATTTT
>many|TRBV2|TRBJ1-5|-
CASNGEANQPQHF
TGTGCCAGCAATGGGGAGGCCAATCAGCCCCAGCATTTT